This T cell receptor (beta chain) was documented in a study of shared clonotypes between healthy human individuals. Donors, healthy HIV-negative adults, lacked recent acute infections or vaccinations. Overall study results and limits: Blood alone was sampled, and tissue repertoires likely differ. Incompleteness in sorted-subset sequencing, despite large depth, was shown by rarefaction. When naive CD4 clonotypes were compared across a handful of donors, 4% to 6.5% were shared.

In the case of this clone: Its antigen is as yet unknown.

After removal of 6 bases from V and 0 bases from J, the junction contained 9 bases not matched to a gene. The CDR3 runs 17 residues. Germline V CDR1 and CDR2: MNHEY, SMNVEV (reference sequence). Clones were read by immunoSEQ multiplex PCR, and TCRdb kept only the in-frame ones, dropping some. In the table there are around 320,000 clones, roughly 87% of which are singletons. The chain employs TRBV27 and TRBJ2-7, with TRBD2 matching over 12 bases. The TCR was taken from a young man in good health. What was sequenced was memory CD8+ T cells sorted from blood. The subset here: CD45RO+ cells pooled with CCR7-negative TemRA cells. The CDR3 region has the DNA TGTGCCAGCAGCCCATTGTTGACTAGCGGGAGCTCCTACGAGCAGTACTTC. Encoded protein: CASSPLLTSGSSYEQYF.